These T cell receptor beta chains were read from a single sample in a study of blood T cell repertoires in COVID-19. This table comes from immunoSEQ multiplex PCR, and its TCRdb copy is limited to in-frame clones, with some not included. The top ten hold around 20% of the sample, which has about 180,000 clones, about nine tenths seen once. Sequencing was done on a sample of peripheral blood. These TCRs come from a man aged 65 to 85 with active or convalescent COVID-19. Both conserved end residues are part of each CDR3.

TRBJ2-7,TRBV28,CASNPRDRTYEQYF
TRBJ2-3,TRBV5-1,CASSLVVAARTDTQYF
TRBJ2-2,TRBV7-3,CASSLAGAVTTGELFF
TRBJ1-2,TRBV7-2,CASSLGALLNYGYTF
TRBJ2-7,TRBV5-6,CASSLAAEHQTYEQYF
TRBJ2-1,TRBV3-1/TRBV3-2,CASSQELGGRDYNEQFF
TRBJ1-2,TRBV7-2,CASSHRDRGYGYTF
TRBJ2-1,TRBV7-6,CASSLRDSTYNEQFF
TRBJ2-1,TRBV24-1,CATSVGGSLYNEQFF
TRBJ1-1,TRBV29-1,CSAEETLNTEAFF
TRBJ1-2,TRBV29-1,CSGRQGNWGYTF